These 18 T cell receptor beta chains share one sample of origin, sequenced in a study of CD8+ T cells in alopecia areata. Reverse transcription of extracted RNA yielded cDNA, which provided the sequencing template. Profiling relied on immunoSEQ multiplex PCR, and the TCRdb table lists in-frame clones only, not all of them. The sample has fewer than 200,000 clones, just over 65% seen once. This sample comprised CD8+ T cells sorted from blood, obtained at week 0. The origin of the receptors is a human donor with alopecia areata.

This chain links TRBV29-1 with TRBJ2-2; 7 positions match TRBD2. Germline V gene lookup returns CDR1 SQVTM and CDR2 ANQGSEA. Germline trimming cut 1 base from V and 3 bases from J; bases unmatched to any gene: 5. The CDR3 spans 15 residues. Written as DNA, the CDR3 is TGCAGCGTTGAAGCGGCTAGCGGATACACCGGGGAGCTGTTTTTT. Residues: CSVEAASGYTGELFF.

The V and J genes are TRBV10-3 and TRBJ1-1; D might be TRBD1 (5 bases). V was cut by 3 bases and J by 5 bases, with 7 bases left in between. Per germline, CDR1 ENHRY and CDR2 SYGVKD. The CDR3 sequence is 12 residues long. The CDR3 sequence is CAISEGTTEAFF. CDR3 coding DNA: TGTGCCATCAGTGAAGGGACGACTGAAGCTTTCTTT.

This sequence joins TRBV27 and TRBJ1-1, with a possible D match to TRBD1 (5 bases). Trimming took off 6 bases at V and 3 bases at J, with 20 bases between the two ends. The CDR3 contains 16 residues. Germline assignment: CDR1 MNHEY and CDR2 SMNVEV (reference sequence). This chain's CDR3 is CASRPPRGETDTEAFF. The CDR3 DNA sequence: TGTGCCAGCAGGCCCCCACGGGGGGAAACGGACACTGAAGCTTTCTTT.

This clone was picked up one time. The genes are TRBV30 and TRBJ2-4; D possibly corresponds to TRBD1 (5 bases). This CDR3 contains 12 residues. Trimming stripped 0 bases from V and 5 bases from J, with 5 bases between. Germline V gene data show CDR1 as GTSNPN and CDR2 as SVGIG (reference sequence). CDR3: CAWSVQENIQYF. The CDR3 DNA sequence: TGTGCCTGGAGTGTACAGGAAAACATTCAGTACTTC.

This sequence joins TRBV4-1 and TRBJ2-1; D is unresolved. Germline V gene data show CDR1 as MGHRA and CDR2 as YSYEKL. The V end was cut by 4 bases, the J end by 10 bases, with 11 bases between. This CDR3 spans 12 amino acids. The CDR3 loop reads CASSLRKEEQFF. CDR3 bases: TGCGCCAGCAGCCTCCGAAAGGAGGAGCAGTTCTTC.

The chain combines TRBV7-9 with TRBJ2-3; 10 bases align to TRBD2. Germline trimming cut 7 bases from V and 6 bases from J; bases unmatched to any gene: 13. CDR1 and CDR2 (germline): SEHNR, FQNEAQ (reference sequence). The CDR3 covers 16 residues. DNA for the CDR3: TGTGCCAGCACCTTCATCCGAGCGGGGGGGTCCGATACGCAGTATTTT. Residues: CASTFIRAGGSDTQYF.

With regard to this clone: This same CDR3 is encoded by further DNA sequences in the sample. The rearrangement uses TRBV29-1 and TRBJ1-1, with no clear D. Trimming removed 4 bases at V and 0 bases at J, with 3 bases between. In germline, CDR1 is SQVTM, CDR2 ANQGSEA. This CDR3 spans 11 amino acids. The DNA of the CDR3 is TGCAGCGTTGGTCTGAACACTGAAGCTTTCTTT. Amino acids: CSVGLNTEAFF.

The rearrangement uses TRBV7-8 and TRBJ2-5, with D possibly matching TRBD2 (5 bases). With 3 bases removed from V and 4 bases from J, the gap between germline ends came to 6 bases. This CDR3 has 12 residues. CDR1 is SGHVS, CDR2 FQNEAQ, per germline. CDR3 sequence: CASSLGAETQYF. The DNA for the CDR3 is TGTGCCAGCAGCTTGGGAGCAGAGACCCAGTACTTC.

V gene TRBV13 combines with J gene TRBJ2-7; D remains unclear. V was cut by 3 bases and J by 4 bases, with 10 bases left in between. Germline V lookup: CDR1 PRHDT, CDR2 FYEKMQ (reference sequence). This CDR3 has 13 amino acids. This chain's CDR3 is CASSFLTDYEQYF. Written as DNA, the CDR3 is TGTGCCAGCAGCTTCCTGACTGATTACGAGCAGTACTTC.

The chain couples TRBV29-1 to TRBJ2-7, with D possibly being TRBD2 (5 bases). The CDR3 is 11 residues long. The V gene's germline CDR1 is SQVTM and CDR2 ANQGSEA. Trimming removed 6 bases at V and 2 bases at J, with 8 bases between. This chain's CDR3 is CSVEDAYEQYF. In nucleotides, the CDR3 is TGCAGCGTGGAGGACGCCTACGAGCAGTACTTC.

This rearrangement joins TRBV5-6 to TRBJ1-2; D unresolved. Germline CDR1 is SGHDT and CDR2 is YYEEEE. CDR3 length equals 16 residues. Deletions cut 4 bases from V and 3 bases from J, with 19 bases between. As DNA, the CDR3 is TGTGCCAGCAGCGCCCATCCAACGTGGGGAGACTATGGCTACACCTTC. Encoded protein: CASSAHPTWGDYGYTF.

This chain connects TRBV6-1 to TRBJ1-2; tentatively, D is TRBD1 (5 bases). Trimming left V 5 bases short and J 8 bases short, with 15 bases between. CDR3 size: 13 residues. Germline V gene lookup returns CDR1 MNHNS and CDR2 SASEGT. CDR3 residues: CASSLKGTTGYTF. The DNA of the CDR3 is TGTGCCAGCAGTCTTAAAGGGACTACGGGCTACACCTTC.

The chain recombines TRBV29-1 with TRBJ1-2; D gene uncertain. Trimming shortened V by 0 bases and J by 8 bases, and 13 bases separated the two germline ends. Germline V CDR1 and CDR2: SQVTM, ANQGSEA. This CDR3 is 13 amino acids long. DNA of the CDR3: TGCAGCGTTGAAGATCCCCGTTCTGGGGGCTACACCTTC. It encodes CSVEDPRSGGYTF.

This clone was detected once. The J gene is TRBJ2-5, the V gene TRBV30, with D possibly being TRBD2 (5 bases). V lost 5 bases and J 5 bases, leaving 18 bases between the germline ends. Germline V gene sequence: CDR1 GTSNPN, CDR2 SVGIG (reference sequence). The CDR3 spans 14 residues. CDR3 sequence: CAWGVEARGETQYF. In nucleotides, the CDR3 is TGTGCCTGGGGGGTCGAGGCAAGAGGGGAGACCCAGTACTTC.

The chain employs TRBV29-1 and TRBJ1-2; D gene ambiguous. Germline loops: CDR1 SQVTM, CDR2 ANQGSEA. The CDR3 is made up of 14 amino acids. V lost 2 bases and J 5 bases, leaving 15 bases between the germline ends. CDR3 nucleotides: TGCAGCGTTGAATATGAGGGTACGGGGTATGGCTACACCTTC. Protein: CSVEYEGTGYGYTF.

There are a few counts of this clone. Other DNA sequences within the sample encode an identical CDR3. The chain links TRBV4-1 to TRBJ2-7, with D possibly matching TRBD1 (6 bases). The germline V and J ends were trimmed by 0 bases and 1 base, with 10 bases remaining between them. Looked up from germline, CDR1 is MGHRA and CDR2 is YSYEKL. The CDR3 runs to 15 residues. CDR3 protein: CASSQESGASYEQYF. The CDR3 DNA follows: TGCGCCAGCAGCCAAGAATCAGGGGCGTCCTACGAGCAGTACTTC.

The V and J genes are TRBV9 and TRBJ2-5; 9 bases agree with TRBD1. From germline, CDR1 is SGDLS and CDR2 YYNGEE. The CDR3 extends over 15 amino acids. V gave up 4 bases and J gave up 5 bases; unmatched junction bases: 9. The CDR3 sequence: CASSTTGGSGETQYF. For the CDR3, the DNA is TGTGCCAGCAGCACCACAGGGGGCAGCGGGGAGACCCAGTACTTC.

With regard to this clone: The same CDR3 also results from other DNA sequences found in this sample. The chain couples TRBV7-8 to TRBJ2-1; D is uncertain. CDR1 SGHVS and CDR2 FQNEAQ come from the germline V gene. Deletions cut 1 base from V and 7 bases from J, with 5 bases between. The CDR3 extends over 12 amino acids. The chain's CDR3 is CASSLVGNEQFF. CDR3 bases: TGTGCCAGCAGCTTAGTAGGGAATGAGCAGTTCTTC.